This T cell receptor beta chain is from a study of vaccination and CD4 T cells after COVID-19. In the study overall: Convalescents were six males and four females, two of them Hispanic. At a median roughly 70 days (range 14 to 241) after dose two, post-vaccine samples were obtained.

The CDR3 runs 14 residues. About this clonotype itself: Its antigen is unknown.

Treatment indicated: roughly nine-day PBMC culture with coronavirus spike peptide pools or control peptides (ViraFEST assay). The ViraFEST method relied on peptide pools to expand antigen-specific T cells, followed by TCR sequencing. The assay that was used to sequence DNA from cultured CD4+ T cells was the Oncomine TCR Beta short-read assay. TCRdb processed the PCR reads anew with MiXCR; each CDR3 protein has one entry. The sample contains 20,000 or so distinct CDR3 sequences, about half of which appear only once. This chain connects TRBV21-1 to TRBJ2-7; the table's D gene call, TRBD1, was not cross checked with the DNA. TRBV21-1 is noted as a pseudogene. The sequenced sample consisted of CD4+ T cells from blood, cultured in vitro. The TCR was taken from a human donor who had recovered from COVID-19. The CDR3 protein is CASSRGRGVGEQYF. The DNA for the CDR3 is TGTGCCAGCAGCCGAGGCAGGGGAGTGGGAGAGCAGTACTTC.